These 8 T cell receptor beta chains share one sample of origin, sequenced in a study of T cell repertoires and HLA-DP antigens. The table came from immunoSEQ multiplex PCR; TCRdb's copy has only in-frame clones and leaves some out. The table records about 110,000 clones, nearly 95% of them present only once. These receptors' targets are unknown. Sequencing was done on a sample of CD4+ T cells from PBMCs. The receptors derive from a woman aged 18-30 years in good health and CMV-seronegative.

The chain is built from TRBV11-2 and TRBJ2-7, with TRBD2 matching over 9 bases. The CDR3 length is 15 residues. The V segment lost 5 bases and the J segment 2 bases; nucleotides outside the gene matches: 7. The germline V gene has CDR1 SGHAT and CDR2 FQNNGV. The CDR3 DNA sequence: TGTGCCAGCAGCGCGAGCGGGGGGCTGGCCTACGAGCAGTACGTC. Amino acids: CASSASGGLAYEQYV.

CDR3 nucleotide sequence: TGTGCCAGTAGTAGACGGACCGAAACCGGGGAGCTGTTTTTT. Protein sequence: CASSRRTETGELFF. V gene TRBV19 combines with J gene TRBJ2-2; D unresolved. The length of the CDR3 is 14 residues. Germline lookup yields CDR1 LNHDA and CDR2 SQIVND (reference sequence). The V gene lost 4 bases and the J gene lost 5 bases, with 11 bases spanning the gap.

J is TRBJ2-2 and V is TRBV27; 12 bases align to TRBD2. The CDR3 length is 18 residues. CDR1 is MNHEY and CDR2 is SMNVEV in the germline V gene (reference sequence). With V trimmed by 3 bases and J by 2 bases, 7 bases remained unmatched. In nucleotides, the CDR3 is TGTGCCAGCAGTTTCTCGGCTAGCGGGAGGGGTAACACCGGGGAGCTGTTTTTT. Its translation: CASSFSASGRGNTGELFF.

The chain couples TRBV6-5 to TRBJ2-3; 8 bases agree with TRBD1. V trimming: 0 bases; J trimming: 6 bases; junction bases outside the gene matches: 5. CDR3 length equals 15 residues. Germline V gene lookup returns CDR1 MNHEY and CDR2 SVGAGI. In DNA form, the CDR3 reads TGTGCCAGCAGTTACTCCAGGGGGCTCTGGGATACGCAGTATTTT. Translated: CASSYSRGLWDTQYF.

The chain recombines TRBV15 with TRBJ2-7; D gene ambiguous. The CDR3 extends over 13 amino acids. V lost 0 bases to trimming and J lost 6 bases, with 9 bases between them. Germline values: CDR1 LNHNV, CDR2 YYDKDF (reference sequence). The CDR3 loop reads CATSRDNFGEQYF. The CDR3 nucleotides read TGTGCCACCAGCAGAGATAATTTCGGCGAGCAGTACTTC.

The count of this clone is one. The chain uses TRBV19 and TRBJ1-5, with TRBD1 identical over 9 bases. The CDR3 covers 17 residues. V trimming: 7 bases; J trimming: 0 bases; junction bases outside the gene matches: 10. Germline V gene sequence: CDR1 LNHDA, CDR2 SQIVND (reference sequence). CDR3 loop: CASTMDRGGYSNQPQHF. As DNA, the CDR3 is TGTGCCAGTACCATGGACAGGGGAGGCTATAGCAATCAGCCCCAGCATTTT.

V and J are TRBV6-6 and TRBJ2-5; D possibly matches TRBD1 or TRBD2 (6 bases each). Germline V lookup: CDR1 MNHNY, CDR2 SVGAGI (reference sequence). The CDR3 is made up of 15 amino acids. V shed 2 bases and J shed 5 bases, with 15 bases lying between them. The CDR3 is CASSYAGGGKETQYF. CDR3 nucleotides: TGTGCCAGCAGTTACGCCGGGGGCGGGAAGGAGACCCAGTACTTC.

This sequence joins TRBV5-1 and TRBJ2-1, with 11 bases matching TRBD1. V lost 4 bases to trimming and J lost 9 bases; unmatched junction nucleotides: 6. Germline V CDR1 and CDR2: SGHRS, YFSETQ. The CDR3 runs 14 residues. Here the CDR3 DNA reads TGCGCCAGCAGCCCAAGGACAGGGGGCGGTGAGCAGTTCTTC. It codes for CASSPRTGGGEQFF.